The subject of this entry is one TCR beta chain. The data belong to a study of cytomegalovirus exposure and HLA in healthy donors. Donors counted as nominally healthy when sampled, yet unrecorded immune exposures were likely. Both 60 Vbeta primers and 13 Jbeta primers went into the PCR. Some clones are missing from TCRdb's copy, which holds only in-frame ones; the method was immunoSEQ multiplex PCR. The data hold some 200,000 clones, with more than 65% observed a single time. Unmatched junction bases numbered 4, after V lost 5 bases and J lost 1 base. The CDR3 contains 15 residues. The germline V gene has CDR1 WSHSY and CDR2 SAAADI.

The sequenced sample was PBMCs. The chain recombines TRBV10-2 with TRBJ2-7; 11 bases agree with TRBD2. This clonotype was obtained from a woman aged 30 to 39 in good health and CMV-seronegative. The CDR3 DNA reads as TGCGCCAGCAGTTGGACTAGCGGGCGATCCTACGAGCAGTACTTC. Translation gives CASSWTSGRSYEQYF.